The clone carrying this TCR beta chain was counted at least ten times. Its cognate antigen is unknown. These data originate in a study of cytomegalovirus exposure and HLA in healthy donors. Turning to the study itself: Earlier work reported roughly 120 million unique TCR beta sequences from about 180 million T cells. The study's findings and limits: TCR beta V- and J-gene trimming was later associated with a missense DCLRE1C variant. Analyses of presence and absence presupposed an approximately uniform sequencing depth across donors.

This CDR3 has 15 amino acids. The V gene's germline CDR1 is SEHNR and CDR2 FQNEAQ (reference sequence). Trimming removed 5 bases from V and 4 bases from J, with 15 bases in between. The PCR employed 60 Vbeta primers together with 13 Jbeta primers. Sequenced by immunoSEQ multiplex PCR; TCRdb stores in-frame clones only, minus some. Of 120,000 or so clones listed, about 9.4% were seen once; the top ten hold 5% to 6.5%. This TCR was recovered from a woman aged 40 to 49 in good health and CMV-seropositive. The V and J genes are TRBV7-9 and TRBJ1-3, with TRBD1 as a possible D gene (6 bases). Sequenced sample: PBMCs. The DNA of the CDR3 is TGTGCCAGCAGCAATTACAGGGAGCCCGGAAACACCATATATTTT. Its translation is CASSNYREPGNTIYF.